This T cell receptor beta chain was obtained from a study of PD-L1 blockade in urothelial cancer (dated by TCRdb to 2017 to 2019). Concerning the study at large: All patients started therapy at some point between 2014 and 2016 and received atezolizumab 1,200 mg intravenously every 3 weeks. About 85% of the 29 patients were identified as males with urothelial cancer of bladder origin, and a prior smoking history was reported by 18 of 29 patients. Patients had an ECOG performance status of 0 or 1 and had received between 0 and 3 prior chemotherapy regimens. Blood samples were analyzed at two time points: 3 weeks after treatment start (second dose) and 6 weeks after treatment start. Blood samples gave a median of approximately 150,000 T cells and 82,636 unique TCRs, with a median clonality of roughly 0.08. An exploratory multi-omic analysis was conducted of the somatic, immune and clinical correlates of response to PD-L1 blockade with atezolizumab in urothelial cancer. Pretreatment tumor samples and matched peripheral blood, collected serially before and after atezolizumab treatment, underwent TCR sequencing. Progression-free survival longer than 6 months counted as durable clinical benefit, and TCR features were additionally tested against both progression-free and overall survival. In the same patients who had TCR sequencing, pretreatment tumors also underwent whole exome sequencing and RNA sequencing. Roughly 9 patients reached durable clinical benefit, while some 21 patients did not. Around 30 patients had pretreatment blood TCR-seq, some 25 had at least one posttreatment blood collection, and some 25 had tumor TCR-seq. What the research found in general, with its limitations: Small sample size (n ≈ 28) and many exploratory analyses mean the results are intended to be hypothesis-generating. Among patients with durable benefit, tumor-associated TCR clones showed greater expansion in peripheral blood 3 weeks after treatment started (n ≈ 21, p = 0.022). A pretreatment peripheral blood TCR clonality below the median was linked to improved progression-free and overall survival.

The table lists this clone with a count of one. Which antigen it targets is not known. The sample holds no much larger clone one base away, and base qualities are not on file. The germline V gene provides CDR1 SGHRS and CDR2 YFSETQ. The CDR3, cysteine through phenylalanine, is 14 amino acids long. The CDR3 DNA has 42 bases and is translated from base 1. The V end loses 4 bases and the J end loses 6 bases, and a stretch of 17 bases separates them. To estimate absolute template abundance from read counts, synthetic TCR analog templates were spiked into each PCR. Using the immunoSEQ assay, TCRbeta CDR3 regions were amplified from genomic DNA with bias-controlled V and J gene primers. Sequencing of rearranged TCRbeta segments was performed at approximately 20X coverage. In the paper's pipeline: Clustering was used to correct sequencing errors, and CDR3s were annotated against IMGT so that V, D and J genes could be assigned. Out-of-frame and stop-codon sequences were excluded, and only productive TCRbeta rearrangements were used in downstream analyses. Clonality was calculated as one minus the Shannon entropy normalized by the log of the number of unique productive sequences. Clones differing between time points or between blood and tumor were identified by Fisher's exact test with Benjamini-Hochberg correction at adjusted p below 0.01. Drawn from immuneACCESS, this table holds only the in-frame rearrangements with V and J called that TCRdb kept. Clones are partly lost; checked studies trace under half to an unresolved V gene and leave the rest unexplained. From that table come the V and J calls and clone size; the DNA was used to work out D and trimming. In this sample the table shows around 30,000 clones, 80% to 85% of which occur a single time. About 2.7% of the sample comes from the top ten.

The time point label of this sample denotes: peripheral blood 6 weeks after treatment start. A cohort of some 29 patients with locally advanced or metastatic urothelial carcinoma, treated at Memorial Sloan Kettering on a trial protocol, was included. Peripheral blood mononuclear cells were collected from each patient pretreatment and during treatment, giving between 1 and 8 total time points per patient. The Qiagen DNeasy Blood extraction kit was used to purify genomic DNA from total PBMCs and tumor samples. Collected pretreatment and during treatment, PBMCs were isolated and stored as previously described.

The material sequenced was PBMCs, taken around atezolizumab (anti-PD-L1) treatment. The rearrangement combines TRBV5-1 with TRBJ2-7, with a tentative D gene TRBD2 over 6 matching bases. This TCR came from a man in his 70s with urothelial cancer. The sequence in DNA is TGCGCCAGCAGCCCCCAAGGAGCGGGTGTCGAGCAGTACTTC. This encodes CASSPQGAGVEQYF.